Listed below are T cell receptor beta chains from one sample, sequenced in a study of T cell repertoires in cytomegalovirus infection. TCRdb used MiXCR to reprocess the reads, holding one entry per CDR3 protein. Found here are 150,000 or so distinct CDR3 sequences, 20% to 25% of them singletons; the top ten hold 11%. Material: PBMCs. These TCRs come from a human donor in good health (CMV status not recorded). Some clones in this sample may be carry-over from other donors' samples. Each CDR3 is given with its conserved first and last residue. Fields, in order: J gene, clone size, V gene, D gene, CDR3 protein, CDR3 DNA. D genes are given only for firm matches. The listing skips clone size in some rows; elsewhere it reads once, few, many or a size class.

j_call: TRBJ2-3; clone_size: .; v_call: TRBV28; d_call: .; cdr3_aa: CASSWGQSRTDTQYF; cdr3_nt: TGTGCCAGCAGTTGGGGGCAGTCCCGCACAGATACGCAGTATTTT
j_call: TRBJ2-7; clone_size: many; v_call: TRBV7-2; d_call: .; cdr3_aa: CASSFDALSSYEQYF; cdr3_nt: TGTGCCAGCAGCTTTGACGCTCTTAGCTCCTACGAGCAGTACTTC
j_call: TRBJ2-6; clone_size: few; v_call: TRBV28; d_call: .; cdr3_aa: CASSLLGQASSGANVLTF; cdr3_nt: TGTGCCAGCAGTTTGTTAGGGCAGGCGAGCTCTGGGGCCAACGTCCTGACTTTC
j_call: TRBJ1-5; clone_size: many; v_call: TRBV28; d_call: .; cdr3_aa: CASQPGGANQPQHF; cdr3_nt: TGTGCCAGCCAACCCGGGGGGGCCAATCAGCCCCAGCATTTT
j_call: TRBJ1-1; clone_size: .; v_call: TRBV30; d_call: .; cdr3_aa: CAWNKMREAFF; cdr3_nt: TGTGCCTGGAACAAAATGCGTGAAGCTTTCTTT
j_call: TRBJ1-6; clone_size: .; v_call: TRBV19; d_call: .; cdr3_aa: CASRTGSTLYSPLHF; cdr3_nt: TGTGCCAGTAGGACAGGTTCAACTCTATATTCACCCCTCCACTTT
j_call: TRBJ1-4; clone_size: few; v_call: TRBV10-3; d_call: .; cdr3_aa: CAISETVAGNEKLFF; cdr3_nt: TGTGCCATCAGTGAGACTGTTGCGGGTAATGAAAAACTGTTTTTT
j_call: TRBJ2-5; clone_size: .; v_call: TRBV24-1; d_call: .; cdr3_aa: CATSDLPRTATQETQYF; cdr3_nt: TGTGCCACCAGTGATTTGCCCCGGACAGCCACCCAAGAGACCCAGTACTTC
j_call: TRBJ1-1; clone_size: many; v_call: TRBV7-3; d_call: .; cdr3_aa: CASGYSLNTEAFF; cdr3_nt: TGTGCCAGCGGGTACTCTTTGAACACTGAAGCTTTCTTT
j_call: TRBJ2-7; clone_size: many; v_call: TRBV5-1; d_call: TRBD1; cdr3_aa: CASSWGDRGKLTNEQYF; cdr3_nt: TGCGCCAGCAGCTGGGGGGACAGGGGAAAACTTACCAACGAGCAGTACTTC
j_call: TRBJ2-5; clone_size: few; v_call: TRBV28; d_call: .; cdr3_aa: CASSSLGVETQYF; cdr3_nt: TGTGCCAGCAGTTCGTTGGGAGTGGAGACCCAGTACTTC
j_call: TRBJ2-1; clone_size: few; v_call: TRBV5-1; d_call: TRBD2; cdr3_aa: CASRGLAERNEQFF; cdr3_nt: TGCGCCAGCCGGGGACTAGCGGAGCGGAATGAGCAGTTCTTC
j_call: TRBJ2-6; clone_size: .; v_call: TRBV18; d_call: .; cdr3_aa: CASSPSYEGDRSDPRSGANVLTF; cdr3_nt: TGTGCCAGCTCACCAAGTTACGAGGGCGACAGGTCGGATCCCCGCTCTGGGGCCAACGTCCTGACTTTC
j_call: TRBJ2-5; clone_size: .; v_call: TRBV7-2; d_call: TRBD1; cdr3_aa: CASSYGSRGETQYF; cdr3_nt: TGTGCCAGCAGCTACGGGTCCAGGGGGGAGACCCAGTACTTC
j_call: TRBJ1-3; clone_size: .; v_call: TRBV12-3/TRBV12-4; d_call: .; cdr3_aa: CATGGYGNTIYF; cdr3_nt: TGTGCCACCGGGGGGTACGGAAACACCATATATTTT
j_call: TRBJ1-5; clone_size: few; v_call: TRBV28; d_call: .; cdr3_aa: CASSSLGMGFNQPQHF; cdr3_nt: TGTGCCAGCAGCTCTCTGGGGATGGGATTCAATCAGCCCCAGCATTTT
j_call: TRBJ2-3; clone_size: many; v_call: TRBV7-2; d_call: TRBD2; cdr3_aa: CASSLFSAGGQDTQYF; cdr3_nt: TGTGCCAGCAGCTTATTCTCGGCGGGGGGGCAAGATACGCAGTATTTT
j_call: TRBJ2-2; clone_size: few; v_call: TRBV4-3; d_call: .; cdr3_aa: CASSQDRTGELFF; cdr3_nt: TGCGCCAGCAGCCAAGATCGTACCGGGGAGCTGTTTTTT
j_call: TRBJ1-1; clone_size: .; v_call: TRBV29-1; d_call: .; cdr3_aa: CSVAGREAFF; cdr3_nt: TGCAGCGTTGCGGGCAGAGAAGCTTTCTTT
j_call: TRBJ2-1; clone_size: many; v_call: TRBV7-2; d_call: .; cdr3_aa: CASSRGGGWNEQFF; cdr3_nt: TGTGCCAGCAGCCGAGGTGGGGGTTGGAATGAGCAGTTCTTC
j_call: TRBJ2-1; clone_size: many; v_call: TRBV6-1; d_call: .; cdr3_aa: CAISETYNEQFF; cdr3_nt: TGTGCCATTTCAGAGACCTACAATGAGCAGTTCTTC
j_call: TRBJ2-2; clone_size: .; v_call: TRBV6-5; d_call: TRBD2; cdr3_aa: CASISIAGGLPGELFF; cdr3_nt: TGTGCCAGCATTTCTATAGCGGGGGGGCTACCCGGGGAGCTGTTTTTT
j_call: TRBJ1-1; clone_size: few; v_call: TRBV12-3/TRBV12-4; d_call: TRBD1; cdr3_aa: CASRYDTGGAAEAFF; cdr3_nt: TGTGCCAGCAGGTACGACACAGGGGGCGCGGCCGAAGCTTTCTTT
j_call: TRBJ1-1; clone_size: .; v_call: TRBV4-3; d_call: TRBD1; cdr3_aa: CASSRTGDGVGTEAFF; cdr3_nt: TGCGCCAGCAGCCGGACAGGGGATGGGGTGGGCACTGAAGCTTTCTTT
j_call: TRBJ2-1; clone_size: few; v_call: TRBV7-3; d_call: .; cdr3_aa: CASSPLGGSYNEQFF; cdr3_nt: TGTGCCAGCAGCCCGCTAGGTGGGTCCTACAATGAGCAGTTCTTC
j_call: TRBJ2-5; clone_size: many; v_call: TRBV7-2; d_call: TRBD2; cdr3_aa: CASSLVTSGGAETQYF; cdr3_nt: TGTGCCAGCAGCTTAGTGACTAGCGGGGGGGCGGAGACCCAGTACTTC
j_call: TRBJ1-1; clone_size: many; v_call: TRBV2; d_call: .; cdr3_aa: CASSETPFSEAFF; cdr3_nt: TGTGCCAGCAGTGAAACACCTTTCTCTGAAGCTTTCTTT
j_call: TRBJ2-2; clone_size: few; v_call: TRBV6-6; d_call: TRBD1; cdr3_aa: CASSLTGAPAGELFF; cdr3_nt: TGTGCCAGCAGTTTGACAGGGGCCCCCGCCGGGGAGCTGTTTTTT
j_call: TRBJ2-7; clone_size: .; v_call: TRBV7-2; d_call: .; cdr3_aa: CASRTGTSEQYF; cdr3_nt: TGTGCCAGCAGGACGGGTACCTCCGAGCAGTACTTC
j_call: TRBJ2-2; clone_size: many; v_call: TRBV7-2; d_call: TRBD2; cdr3_aa: CASSLSPPGTKGELFF; cdr3_nt: TGTGCCAGCAGCTTATCCCCACCCGGGACTAAGGGGGAGCTGTTTTTT
j_call: TRBJ1-1; clone_size: few; v_call: TRBV25-1; d_call: .; cdr3_aa: CASTLGVASEAFF; cdr3_nt: TGTGCCAGCACCCTAGGTGTGGCATCTGAAGCTTTCTTT
j_call: TRBJ2-7; clone_size: .; v_call: TRBV28; d_call: TRBD2; cdr3_aa: CASRSGTSVNEQYF; cdr3_nt: TGTGCCAGCAGGTCCGGGACTAGCGTCAACGAGCAGTACTTC
j_call: TRBJ1-2; clone_size: few; v_call: TRBV4-1; d_call: .; cdr3_aa: CASSQGSTGSYGYTF; cdr3_nt: TGCGCCAGCAGCCAAGGATCAACAGGAAGCTATGGCTACACCTTC
j_call: TRBJ1-1; clone_size: .; v_call: TRBV28; d_call: .; cdr3_aa: CASSFGRGVNTEAFF; cdr3_nt: TGTGCCAGCAGTTTTGGAAGGGGGGTGAACACTGAAGCTTTCTTT
j_call: TRBJ2-1; clone_size: many; v_call: TRBV7-2; d_call: TRBD2; cdr3_aa: CASSLSPTSGGSYNEQFF; cdr3_nt: TGTGCCAGCAGCTTAAGCCCGACTAGCGGGGGCTCCTACAATGAGCAGTTCTTC
j_call: TRBJ1-1; clone_size: many; v_call: TRBV28; d_call: TRBD1; cdr3_aa: CASSLFGGTGSVKAFF; cdr3_nt: TGTGCCAGCAGTTTATTCGGAGGGACAGGGTCCGTTAAAGCTTTCTTT
j_call: TRBJ2-3; clone_size: many; v_call: TRBV11-2; d_call: .; cdr3_aa: CASSFSPDTQYF; cdr3_nt: TGTGCCAGCAGCTTTTCACCAGATACGCAGTATTTT
j_call: TRBJ2-1; clone_size: few; v_call: TRBV20-1; d_call: .; cdr3_aa: CSARQNLGRNEQFF; cdr3_nt: TGCAGTGCTAGGCAAAACCTCGGCAGGAATGAGCAGTTCTTC
j_call: TRBJ1-6; clone_size: .; v_call: TRBV12-3/TRBV12-4; d_call: TRBD1; cdr3_aa: CASSLEGAGNSPLHF; cdr3_nt: TGTGCCAGCAGTTTAGAGGGGGCGGGGAATTCACCCCTCCACTTT
j_call: TRBJ1-2; clone_size: many; v_call: TRBV7-8; d_call: .; cdr3_aa: CASSLVGGLGYGYTF; cdr3_nt: TGTGCCAGCAGCTTAGTTGGGGGGCTTGGCTATGGCTACACCTTC
j_call: TRBJ2-3; clone_size: .; v_call: TRBV15; d_call: TRBD1; cdr3_aa: CATRDRGTDTQYF; cdr3_nt: TGTGCCACCAGGGACAGGGGGACAGATACGCAGTATTTT